This TCR beta chain came from a study of shared clonotypes between healthy human individuals. The germline V gene encodes CDR1 MNHEY and CDR2 SMNVEV (reference sequence). Trimming removed 6 bases from V and 4 bases from J; junction bases left unmatched: 1. The CDR3 covers 13 residues. The method was immunoSEQ multiplex PCR; TCRdb's version includes in-frame clones alone and lacks a portion of them. Found here are about 1.1 million clones, more than 75% of them singletons; the top ten hold approximately 0.5%. The V call is TRBV27, the J call TRBJ2-1; 9 nucleotides match TRBD2. This clonotype originated in a young man in good health. Some clones in this sample may be carry-over from other donors' samples. Sequences were obtained from memory CD4+ T cells from PBMCs. The subset was: CD45RA-negative fraction. This CDR3 is CASRTSGYNEQFF. The CDR3 region has the DNA TGTGCCAGCAGGACTAGCGGTTACAATGAGCAGTTCTTC.